These 13 T cell receptor beta chains share one sample of origin, sequenced in a study of blood T cell repertoires in COVID-19. Using immunoSEQ multiplex PCR, the repertoire was profiled, and TCRdb retains in-frame clones only, with some absent. This table holds more than 200,000 clones, about 79% found once. The sample comprised peripheral blood. All receptors derive from a woman between 35 and 50 years old who had recovered from COVID-19.

The CDR3: CASSWSGEDFKTQYF. Written as DNA, the CDR3 is TGTGCCAGTAGTTGGTCGGGGGAGGACTTCAAGACCCAGTACTTC. The J gene is TRBJ2-5, the V gene TRBV19, with a possible D match to TRBD2 (6 bases). The CDR3 has 15 residues. V was clipped by 5 bases and J by 6 bases, with 19 bases between them. The germline gives CDR1 LNHDA, CDR2 SQIVND (reference sequence). The full variable domain, its missing parts supplied by reference TRBV19 and TRBJ2-5, is DGGITQSPKYLFRKEGQNVTLSCEQNLNHDAMYWYRQDPGQGLRLIYYSQIVNDFQKGDIAEGYSVSREKKESFPLTVTSAQKNPTAFYLCASSWSGEDFKTQYFGPGTRLLVL.

CDR3 nucleotide sequence: TGTGCCAGCAGCTTCCGGGGATGGCGCGAGCAGTACTTC. It encodes CASSFRGWREQYF. This chain links TRBV7-8 with TRBJ2-7; D possibly corresponds to TRBD2 (5 bases). CDR3 length: 13 amino acids. The germline gives CDR1 SGHVS, CDR2 FQNEAQ. V was shortened by 3 bases and J by 6 bases, with 12 bases between the two germline ends.

This clone occurred a few times. The chain employs TRBV4-1 and TRBJ2-1; D is perhaps TRBD2 (6 bases). V lost 0 bases and J 2 bases, leaving 11 bases between the germline ends. Per germline, CDR1 MGHRA and CDR2 YSYEKL. This CDR3 region has 16 residues. As DNA, the CDR3 is TGCGCCAGCAGCCAAGATTCGGGGGAACCCTACAATGAGCAGTTCTTC. It yields the protein CASSQDSGEPYNEQFF.

The rearrangement links TRBV18 to TRBJ1-3; 10 nucleotides agree with TRBD1. This CDR3 comprises 17 residues. Germline V CDR1 and CDR2: KGHSH, LQKENI. Trimming at V came to 6 bases and at J to 0 bases, leaving 8 bases not matched to a gene. The CDR3 loop is CASSYQGTGDSGNTIYF. The CDR3 coding sequence is TGTGCCAGCTCCTACCAGGGGACAGGGGACTCTGGAAACACCATATATTTT.

The chain recombines TRBV5-1 with TRBJ1-2; 7 positions match TRBD1. The CDR3 has 14 amino acids. V lost 3 bases and J lost 6; bases outside the gene matches: 8. Germline lookup yields CDR1 SGHRS and CDR2 YFSETQ. In nucleotides, the CDR3 is TGCGCCAGCAGCTGGTCAGGGGGTAGCGATGGCTACACCTTC. It yields the protein CASSWSGGSDGYTF. The full variable domain, rest sourced from reference TRBV5-1 and TRBJ1-2, is KAGVTQTPRYLIKTRGQQVTLSCSPISGHRSVSWYQQTPGQGLQFLFEYFSETQRNKGNFPGRFSGRQFSNSRSEMNVSTLELGDSALYLCASSWSGGSDGYTFGSGTRLTVV.

The rearrangement joins TRBV4-2 to TRBJ2-2, with 7 bases aligning to TRBD2. Germline V gene sequence: CDR1 LGHNA, CDR2 YNFKEQ. The CDR3 length is 12 residues. With 3 bases clipped from V and 8 bases from J, the junction kept 0 bases outside the gene matches. DNA for the CDR3: TGTGCCAGCAGCCAGGGAGGGGGGGAGCTGTTTTTT. It codes for CASSQGGGELFF.

CDR3 sequence reads: CASRTGTGGTPLHF. The CDR3 coding sequence is TGTGCCAGCAGAACCGGGACAGGGGGAACACCCCTCCACTTT. This chain joins TRBV6-5 and TRBJ1-6; TRBD1 agrees at 11 bases. Germline V gene lookup returns CDR1 MNHEY and CDR2 SVGAGI. The CDR3 spans 14 residues. The V gene end was trimmed by 6 bases and the J gene end by 11 bases; junction bases not matched to a gene: 6.

This chain links TRBV11-3 with TRBJ2-7; D might be TRBD1 (5 bases). The germline V gene encodes CDR1 SGHNT and CDR2 YENEEA. CDR3 length equals 14 residues. V was cut by 5 bases and J by 4 bases, with 15 bases left in between. The CDR3 protein is CASSPQQGGYEQYF. As DNA, the CDR3 is TGTGCCAGCAGCCCCCAGCAGGGTGGGTACGAGCAGTACTTC. The full variable domain, completed using reference TRBV11-3 and TRBJ2-7, is EAGVVQSPRYKIIEKKQPVAFWCNPISGHNTLYWYLQNLGQGPELLIRYENEEAVDDSQLPKDRFSAERLKGVDSTLKIQPAELGDSAVYLCASSPQQGGYEQYFGPGTRLTVT.

The V and J genes are TRBV5-1 and TRBJ2-3, with TRBD2 matching 8 bases. The CDR3 length is 15 residues. The germline gives CDR1 SGHRS, CDR2 YFSETQ. V shed 3 bases, J shed 6 bases, and the junction held 9 bases outside the gene matches. The CDR3 DNA is TGCGCCAGCAGCTCCGCTAGCGGGCTAGCGGATACGCAGTATTTT. It yields the protein CASSSASGLADTQYF.

This chain connects TRBV27 to TRBJ2-5; 12 bases are shared with TRBD2. Germline CDR1 MNHEY, CDR2 SMNVEV (reference sequence). V gave up 5 bases and J gave up 5 bases; unmatched junction bases: 12. CDR3 length: 17 amino acids. This CDR3 reads CASSPVTSGGAGETQYF. The CDR3 DNA reads as TGTGCCAGCAGTCCCGTGACTAGCGGGGGCGCGGGGGAGACCCAGTACTTC.

The chain joins TRBV30 to TRBJ2-1; TRBD2 matches at 12 bases. The CDR3 is 15 residues long. Per the germline V gene, CDR1 is GTSNPN and CDR2 is SVGIG (reference sequence). Germline trimming cut 2 bases from V and 10 bases from J; bases unmatched to any gene: 9. The CDR3 protein is CAWSPGTSGSKEQFF. Here the CDR3 DNA reads TGTGCCTGGAGTCCCGGGACTAGCGGGTCTAAGGAGCAGTTCTTC. The entire variable domain, with the rest obtained from reference TRBV30 and TRBJ2-1, is as follows: SQTIHQWPATLVQPVGSPLSLECTVEGTSNPNLYWYRQAAGRGLQLLFYSVGIGQISSEVPQNLSASRPQDRQFILSSKKLLLSDSGFYLCAWSPGTSGSKEQFFGPGTRLTVL.

The chain employs TRBV4-2 and TRBJ2-7, with D possibly being TRBD1 (5 bases). V dropped 1 base and J dropped 3 bases, with 13 bases sitting between them. CDR3 length: 15 amino acids. CDR1 is LGHNA, CDR2 YNFKEQ, per germline. Here the CDR3 reads CASSQVGLGDYEQYF. As DNA, the CDR3 is TGTGCCAGCAGCCAAGTGGGGTTAGGGGACTACGAGCAGTACTTC.

This clone has only a few counts. This chain joins TRBV12-5 and TRBJ2-1; 8 nucleotides agree with TRBD2. CDR3 size: 15 residues. Germline V gene lookup returns CDR1 LGHNT and CDR2 FRNRAP. Germline trimming cut 6 bases from V and 3 bases from J; bases unmatched to any gene: 7. The CDR3 region has the DNA TGTGCTAGTGGATCGGGACTAGTAGGCTACAATGAGCAGTTCTTC. Translated: CASGSGLVGYNEQFF.